Listed here are 20 T cell receptor beta chains from one sample, sequenced in a study of T cell responses to AZD1222 COVID-19 vaccine. Generated by immunoSEQ multiplex PCR, the TCRdb table keeps only in-frame clones and is missing some. The sample includes 59,000 or so clones, around 84% of them seen just once. The specimen was peripheral blood, collected on day 0 of AZD1222 vaccination. Every receptor here comes from an adult in good health.

This clone was detected only once. V is TRBV5-5 and J is TRBJ1-1, with TRBD1 matching over 9 bases. CDR3 length: 15 residues. CDR1 and CDR2 (germline): SGHKS, YYEKEE (reference sequence). The junction had 7 bases not matched to a gene; V was cut back by 4 bases and J by 3 bases. CDR3 sequence: CASSGGTGQYTEAFF. CDR3 nucleotide sequence: TGTGCCAGCAGCGGGGGGACAGGGCAGTACACTGAAGCTTTCTTT.

This clone is a singleton in its sample. The genes are TRBV5-1 and TRBJ2-2, with unresolved D. The CDR3 loop spans 14 amino acids. Germline CDR1 and CDR2: SGHRS and YFSETQ. The V and J ends lost 0 bases and 4 bases respectively, with 7 bases between them. CDR3 residues: CASSLDWITGELFF. The CDR3 DNA reads as TGCGCCAGCAGCTTGGATTGGATCACCGGGGAGCTGTTTTTT.

DNA for the CDR3: TGTGCCAGCAGCTCCCTCGGCACAGATACGCAGTATTTT. This codes for CASSSLGTDTQYF. The chain joins TRBV3-1 (or the pseudogene TRBV3-2) to TRBJ2-3; D is ambiguous. Germline lookup yields CDR1 LGHDT and CDR2 YNNKEL (reference sequence). Deletions cut 5 bases from V and 1 base from J, with 7 bases between. This CDR3 region has 13 residues.

The rearrangement uses TRBV19 and TRBJ1-2, with D possibly TRBD1 on 5 matching bases. Looked up from germline, CDR1 is LNHDA and CDR2 is SQIVND (reference sequence). The CDR3 has 14 residues. Deletions cut 5 bases from V and 3 bases from J, with 13 bases between. The CDR3 region has the DNA TGTGCCAGTAGTCCTTCTCAGGGTCACTATGGCTACACCTTC. Protein sequence: CASSPSQGHYGYTF.

This clone appeared a few times. The chain uses TRBV5-1 and TRBJ1-2, with 10 positions matching TRBD1. CDR1 and CDR2 from the germline V gene are SGHRS and YFSETQ. The CDR3 is made up of 15 amino acids. V lost 0 bases to trimming and J lost 4 bases; unmatched junction nucleotides: 3. Here the CDR3 DNA reads TGCGCCAGCAGCTTGGAGACAGGGGGCCTCTATGGCTACACCTTC. Protein product: CASSLETGGLYGYTF.

V and J are TRBV6-2 or TRBV6-3 and TRBJ2-7; a weak D match, TRBD2 (5 bases). Germline assignment: CDR1 MNHEY and CDR2 SVGEGT. V lost 0 bases and J 4 bases, leaving 13 bases between the germline ends. The length of the CDR3 is 15 residues. The CDR3 loop is CASSYSARGYYEQYF. The CDR3 DNA reads as TGTGCCAGCAGTTACTCGGCCCGGGGATATTACGAGCAGTACTTC.

This chain links TRBV7-9 with TRBJ2-7; 8 bases are a match to TRBD1. The CDR3 runs 16 residues. The ends lost 4 bases at V and 2 bases at J; junction bases unmatched: 10. CDR1 is SEHNR, CDR2 FQNEAQ, per germline (reference sequence). CDR3 sequence: CASSSTLWTGTYEQYF. The DNA of the CDR3 is TGTGCCAGCAGCTCGACCCTTTGGACAGGGACCTACGAGCAGTACTTC.

V and J are TRBV12-5 and TRBJ1-5, with D uncertain. Germline CDR1 LGHNT, CDR2 FRNRAP. This CDR3 contains 14 residues. V lost 5 bases, J lost 2 bases, and 10 bases lay in between. The CDR3 loop is CASGVSVGNQPQHF. The CDR3 DNA is TGTGCTAGTGGTGTCTCAGTGGGCAATCAGCCCCAGCATTTT.

V is TRBV6-2 or TRBV6-3 and J is TRBJ2-1, with D perhaps being TRBD1 or TRBD2 (5 bases each). The CDR3 sequence is 13 residues long. Germline CDR1 MNHEY, CDR2 SVGEGT. V dropped 4 bases and J dropped 6 bases, with 10 bases sitting between them. CDR3 loop: CASSFGTVNEQFF. Here the CDR3 DNA reads TGTGCCAGCAGTTTCGGGACCGTCAATGAGCAGTTCTTC.

The chain joins TRBV12-3 or TRBV12-4 to TRBJ2-7; D is ambiguous. The CDR3 sequence is 12 residues long. Between the trimmed V and J ends, which lost 6 bases and 2 bases, there was a span of 8 bases. CDR3 in amino acids: CASRGMPYEQYF. As DNA, the CDR3 is TGTGCCAGCAGGGGGATGCCCTACGAGCAGTACTTC.

The chain has TRBV10-3 and TRBJ2-1, with D tentatively TRBD2 (6 bases). CDR3 length: 14 amino acids. The V end lost 3 bases, the J end lost 9 bases, and 15 bases lay between the germline ends. Germline loops: CDR1 ENHRY, CDR2 SYGVKD. The DNA for the CDR3 is TGTGCCATCAGTGACTCCGTCGGAGCGGGTGAGCAGTTCTTC. Its translation is CAISDSVGAGEQFF.

This clone has just a few counts. The chain employs TRBV2 and TRBJ1-2; D possibly corresponds to TRBD1 (6 bases). CDR3 length equals 14 residues. V was pared by 6 bases and J by 7 bases, with 18 bases between. Germline V gene data show CDR1 as SNHLY and CDR2 as FYNNEI. CDR3 sequence: CASSEGGGLAGYTF. The CDR3 DNA follows: TGTGCCAGCAGCGAGGGCGGGGGGCTCGCTGGCTACACCTTC.

The CDR3 sequence is CASSLERTHPGNEQFF. The DNA for the CDR3 is TGTGCCAGCAGCCTAGAACGGACACACCCGGGCAATGAGCAGTTCTTC. The chain employs TRBV7-7 and TRBJ2-1, with a weak D call TRBD1 (5 bases). CDR1 and CDR2 (germline): SSHAT, FNYEAQ (reference sequence). The CDR3 is made up of 16 amino acids. V was clipped by 5 bases and J by 6 bases, with 20 bases between them. Full variable domain (remainder filled in from reference TRBV7-7 and TRBJ2-1): GAGVSQSPRYKVTKRGQDVTLRCDPISSHATLYWYQQALGQGPEFLTYFNYEAQPDKSGLPSDRFSAERPEGSISTLTIQRTEQRDSAMYRCASSLERTHPGNEQFFGPGTRLTVL.

The chain employs TRBV6-4 and TRBJ2-3; D is undetermined. Looked up from germline, CDR1 is MRHNA and CDR2 is SNTAGT. The CDR3 runs to 15 residues. V was cut by 3 bases and J by 0 bases, with 10 bases left in between. The CDR3 coding sequence is TGTGCCAGCAGTGAACAGACCGCTAGCACAGATACGCAGTATTTT. Its protein is CASSEQTASTDTQYF.

This sequence joins TRBV6-1 and TRBJ2-1; weak D call: TRBD2 (6 bases). Trimming cost V 1 base and J 1 base, with 8 bases left between them. The CDR3 is made up of 15 amino acids. The germline gives CDR1 MNHNS, CDR2 SASEGT. The CDR3 here is CASSEGGRSYNEQFF. In nucleotides, the CDR3 is TGTGCCAGCAGTGAAGGGGGGAGGTCCTACAATGAGCAGTTCTTC.

The rearrangement joins TRBV3-1 (or the pseudogene TRBV3-2) to TRBJ2-5; 7 bases map to TRBD2. CDR3 length equals 16 residues. The trim removed 5 bases at V and 3 bases at J, leaving 12 bases unmatched. Germline lookup yields CDR1 LGHDT and CDR2 YNNKEL (reference sequence). This chain's CDR3 is CASSLTVASGKETQYF. CDR3 DNA sequence: TGTGCCAGCAGCTTAACCGTGGCTAGCGGTAAAGAGACCCAGTACTTC.

This chain uses TRBV7-9 with TRBJ2-3, with 8 nucleotides matching TRBD2. This CDR3 is 15 amino acids long. Germline CDR1 reads SEHNR; CDR2 reads FQNEAQ (reference sequence). With 4 bases clipped from V and 2 bases from J, the junction kept 5 bases outside the gene matches. CDR3 amino acids: CASSSTSGPTDTQYF. DNA of the CDR3: TGTGCCAGCAGCTCAACTAGCGGACCCACAGATACGCAGTATTTT. The entire variable domain, with the rest obtained from reference TRBV7-9 and TRBJ2-3, is as follows: DTGVSQNPRHKITKRGQNVTFRCDPISEHNRLYWYRQTLGQGPEFLTYFQNEAQLEKSRLLSDRFSAERPKGSFSTLEIQRTEQGDSAMYLCASSSTSGPTDTQYFGPGTRLTVL.

J is TRBJ1-2 and V is TRBV19, with D possibly TRBD1 on 5 matching bases. The CDR3 totals 18 residues. Germline values: CDR1 LNHDA, CDR2 SQIVND (reference sequence). The germline V and J ends were trimmed by 3 bases and 8 bases, with 28 bases remaining between them. CDR3 sequence (DNA): TGTGCCAGTAGTATGAGGCGAGGGAGGACGGGTACCAGGGAAGGCTACACCTTC. Its protein product is CASSMRRGRTGTREGYTF.

This rearrangement joins TRBV19 to TRBJ2-6; no definite D call. The CDR3 extends over 15 amino acids. V lost 9 bases and J 0 bases, leaving 12 bases between the germline ends. CDR1 LNHDA and CDR2 SQIVND come from the germline V gene (reference sequence). CDR3 protein: CASGSRGSGANVLTF. DNA of the CDR3: TGTGCCAGCGGTTCGAGAGGCTCTGGGGCCAACGTCCTGACTTTC. Complete variable domain (other parts from reference TRBV19 and TRBJ2-6): DGGITQSPKYLFRKEGQNVTLSCEQNLNHDAMYWYRQDPGQGLRLIYYSQIVNDFQKGDIAEGYSVSREKKESFPLTVTSAQKNPTAFYLCASGSRGSGANVLTFGAGSRLTVL.

This chain joins TRBV3-1 (or the pseudogene TRBV3-2) and TRBJ2-1; 11 bases map to TRBD2. The germline V gene has CDR1 LGHDT and CDR2 YNNKEL (reference sequence). Germline trimming cut 4 bases from V and 3 bases from J; bases unmatched to any gene: 5. This CDR3 spans 16 amino acids. The CDR3 DNA follows: TGTGCCAGCAGCCGGACCGGGACTAGCGGCTACAATGAGCAGTTCTTC. It encodes CASSRTGTSGYNEQFF.